This T cell receptor beta chain was sequenced for a study of cytomegalovirus exposure and HLA in healthy donors. Amplification used 60 Vbeta primers and 13 Jbeta primers. The assay was immunoSEQ multiplex PCR, and TCRdb's table has in-frame clones only and misses some. The profile shows over 150,000 clones, roughly three quarters of them singletons. Findings and limits, study-wide: In all likelihood, a cluster of highly shared sequence variants was a sequencing artifact.

A remark on this clone: The target antigen is unknown.

There are 15 residues in the CDR3. Germline CDR1 reads SGHAT; CDR2 reads FQNNGV. J lost 2 bases, V lost 5 bases, and 8 bases had no gene match. V gene TRBV11-2 combines with J gene TRBJ2-7; 8 bases are a match to TRBD1. The sequenced sample was PBMCs. The TCR comes from a woman in her forties or fifties in good health and CMV-seropositive. CDR3 sequence reads: CASSPGQGRTYEQYF. The CDR3 coding sequence is TGTGCCAGCAGCCCCGGACAGGGAAGGACCTACGAGCAGTACTTC. The entire variable domain, with the rest obtained from reference TRBV11-2 and TRBJ2-7, is as follows: EAGVAQSPRYKIIEKRQSVAFWCNPISGHATLYWYQQILGQGPKLLIQFQNNGVVDDSQLPKDRFSAERLKGVDSTLKIQPAKLEDSAVYLCASSPGQGRTYEQYFGPGTRLTVT.